The 13 T cell receptor beta chains presented below share a single source sample, sequenced in a study of T cell responses to AZD1222 COVID-19 vaccine. TCRdb keeps only in-frame clones here, not all; method: immunoSEQ multiplex PCR. The table shows 150,000 to 200,000 clones, with 80% to 95% occurring only once. The material sequenced was peripheral blood, taken on day 0 of AZD1222 vaccination. The receptors come from an adult in good health.

The rearrangement links TRBV27 to TRBJ1-6; 8 nucleotides align to TRBD1. The CDR3 has 17 amino acids. Germline CDR1 is MNHEY and CDR2 is SMNVEV (reference sequence). After removal of 4 bases from V and 8 bases from J, the junction contained 13 bases not matched to a gene. The CDR3 here is CASSSPVRTGRHSPLHF. The CDR3 DNA reads as TGTGCCAGCAGTTCCCCGGTGAGGACAGGGAGACATTCACCCCTCCACTTT.

The chain has TRBV7-9 and TRBJ1-2, with D maybe TRBD1 (5 bases). With 4 bases removed from V and 4 bases from J, the gap between germline ends came to 19 bases. Germline V gene data show CDR1 as SEHNR and CDR2 as FQNEAQ (reference sequence). The CDR3 has 16 residues. In DNA form, the CDR3 reads TGTGCCAGCAGCTCAGACTCGAAGGGACGGGCCTATGGCTACACCTTC. The encoded protein is CASSSDSKGRAYGYTF.

This chain links TRBV18 with TRBJ2-6; D unclear. Germline V gene sequence: CDR1 KGHSH, CDR2 LQKENI. The V gene lost 5 bases and the J gene lost 0 bases, with 17 bases spanning the gap. The CDR3 runs to 18 residues. This CDR3 is CASSTKGPLFSGANVLTF. The DNA of the CDR3 is TGTGCCAGCTCAACGAAGGGTCCCCTATTCTCTGGGGCCAACGTCCTGACTTTC.

The chain couples TRBV7-9 to TRBJ2-7; possible D gene TRBD2, 7 bases. Germline lookup yields CDR1 SEHNR and CDR2 FQNEAQ (reference sequence). The CDR3 is 16 amino acids. Trimming shortened V by 5 bases and J by 5 bases, and 22 bases separated the two germline ends. The DNA of the CDR3 is TGTGCCAGCAGCCCCCTGGGGGCGGGAGAGATCAACGAGCAGTACTTC. It is translated as CASSPLGAGEINEQYF. The whole variable domain, filled in from reference TRBV7-9 and TRBJ2-7, reads DTGVSQNPRHKITKRGQNVTFRCDPISEHNRLYWYRQTLGQGPEFLTYFQNEAQLEKSRLLSDRFSAERPKGSFSTLEIQRTEQGDSAMYLCASSPLGAGEINEQYFGPGTRLTVT.

This sequence joins TRBV6-2 or TRBV6-3 and TRBJ2-3, with D hard to call. Germline CDR1 is MNHEY and CDR2 is SVGEGT. This CDR3 has 12 residues. Between the trimmed V and J ends, which lost 5 bases and 2 bases, there was a span of 5 bases. The CDR3 spells CASSPNTDTQYF. The CDR3 DNA follows: TGTGCCAGCAGTCCGAACACAGATACGCAGTATTTT.

V is TRBV18 and J is TRBJ1-1; tentatively, D is TRBD1 (6 bases). CDR3 length: 15 residues. CDR1 and CDR2 from the germline V gene are KGHSH and LQKENI. V lost 3 bases to trimming and J lost 0 bases, with 11 bases between them. The CDR3 is CASSPGQLLNTEAFF. CDR3 DNA: TGTGCCAGCTCACCTGGACAGCTATTGAACACTGAAGCTTTCTTT.

This clone appeared a few times. The gene calls are TRBV10-3 and TRBJ2-3; either TRBD1 or TRBD2 may fit D (6 bases each). V lost 5 bases, J lost 1 base, and 13 bases lay in between. The germline CDR1 and CDR2 sequences are ENHRY and SYGVKD. CDR3 size: 15 residues. CDR3 region: CAISLRGDGTDTQYF. For the CDR3, the DNA is TGTGCCATCAGTCTTAGGGGGGACGGCACAGATACGCAGTATTTT.

The CDR3 DNA is TGTGCCAGCACCCGTGCGGGGGAAATCCTAACAGATACGCAGTATTTT. Translating gives CASTRAGEILTDTQYF. The rearrangement links TRBV9 to TRBJ2-3; 7 nucleotides match TRBD2. The CDR3 totals 16 residues. The V and J ends lost 6 bases and 3 bases, in that order; junction bases with no gene match: 13. Germline V gives CDR1 SGDLS, CDR2 YYNGEE. Combining the CDR3 with reference TRBV9 and TRBJ2-3 gives the whole variable domain DSGVTQTPKHLITATGQRVTLRCSPRSGDLSVYWYQQSLDQGLQFLIQYYNGEERAKGNILERFSAQQFPDLHSELNLSSLELGDSALYFCASTRAGEILTDTQYFGPGTRLTVL.

V usage is TRBV20-1 and J usage is TRBJ1-1, with D uncertain. The CDR3 runs 11 residues. V shed 3 bases and J shed 5 bases, with 7 bases lying between them. Germline loops: CDR1 DFQATT, CDR2 SNEGSKA (reference sequence). Here the CDR3 DNA reads TGCAGTGCTAGTACGGGTACTGAAGCTTTCTTT. Encoded protein: CSASTGTEAFF.

CDR3 DNA sequence: TGTGCCAGTCGGGACATGTCCTATGGCTACACCTTC. Translating it yields CASRDMSYGYTF. This rearrangement joins TRBV19 to TRBJ1-2; TRBD1 is a possible D gene (6 bases). The V gene's germline CDR1 is LNHDA and CDR2 SQIVND (reference sequence). The CDR3 spans 12 residues. Deletions cut 8 bases from V and 4 bases from J, with 11 bases between.

V gene TRBV7-6 combines with J gene TRBJ2-5; D perhaps matches TRBD1 (6 bases). The CDR3 sequence is 15 residues long. V lost 2 bases and J 2 bases, leaving 12 bases between the germline ends. Looked up from germline, CDR1 is SGHVS and CDR2 is FNYEAQ. For the CDR3, the DNA is TGTGCCAGCAGCTTATCGGGTGGACAGCAAGAGACCCAGTACTTC. As protein: CASSLSGGQQETQYF. Filled out from reference TRBV7-6 and TRBJ2-5, the complete variable domain reads GAGVSQSPRYKVTKRGQDVALRCDPISGHVSLYWYRQALGQGPEFLTYFNYEAQQDKSGLPNDRFSAERPEGSISTLTIQRTEQRDSAMYRCASSLSGGQQETQYFGPGTRLLVL.

The chain is built from TRBV6-2 or TRBV6-3 and TRBJ1-5; weak D call: TRBD1 (6 bases). V shed 0 bases and J shed 2 bases, with 8 bases lying between them. Germline-derived CDR1 and CDR2 are MNHEY and SVGEGT. CDR3 length: 15 amino acids. The CDR3 sequence: CASSYSGARNQPQHF. CDR3 bases: TGTGCCAGCAGTTACTCGGGGGCCCGCAATCAGCCCCAGCATTTT.

In DNA, the CDR3 is TGCAGCGGCGTTCACAGGGGGGCGCGAGAGCAGTACTTC. Protein product: CSGVHRGAREQYF. The chain uses TRBV29-1 and TRBJ2-7; 8 bases map to TRBD1. Germline V gives CDR1 SQVTM, CDR2 ANQGSEA. Losses at the gene ends were 7 bases for V and 7 bases for J; bases not matched to a gene: 12. The CDR3 extends over 13 amino acids.